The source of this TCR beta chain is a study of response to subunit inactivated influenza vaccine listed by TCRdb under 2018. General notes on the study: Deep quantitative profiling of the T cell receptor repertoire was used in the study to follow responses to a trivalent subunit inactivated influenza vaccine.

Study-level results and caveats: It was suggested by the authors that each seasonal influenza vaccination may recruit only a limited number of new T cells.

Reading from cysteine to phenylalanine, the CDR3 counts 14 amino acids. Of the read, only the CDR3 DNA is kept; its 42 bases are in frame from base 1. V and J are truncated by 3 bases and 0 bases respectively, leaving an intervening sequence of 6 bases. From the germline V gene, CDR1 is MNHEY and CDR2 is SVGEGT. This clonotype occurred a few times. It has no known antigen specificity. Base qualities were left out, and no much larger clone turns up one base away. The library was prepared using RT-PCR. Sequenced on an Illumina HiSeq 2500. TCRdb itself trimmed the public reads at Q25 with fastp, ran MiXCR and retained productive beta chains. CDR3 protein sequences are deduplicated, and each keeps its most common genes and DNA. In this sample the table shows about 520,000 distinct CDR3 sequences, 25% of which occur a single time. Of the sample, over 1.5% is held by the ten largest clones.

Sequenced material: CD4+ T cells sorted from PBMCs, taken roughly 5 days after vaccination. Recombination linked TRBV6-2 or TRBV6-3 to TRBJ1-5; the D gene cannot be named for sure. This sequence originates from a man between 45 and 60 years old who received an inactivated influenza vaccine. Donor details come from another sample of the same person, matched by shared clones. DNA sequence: TGTGCCAGCAGTTATACGCATAGCAATCAGCCCCAGCATTTT. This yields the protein CASSYTHSNQPQHF.